This TCR beta chain was retrieved from a study of OX40 agonist ivuxolimab in advanced cancers. Study as a whole: In this trial design, patients received ivuxolimab intravenously at 0.01 to 10 mg/kg every 2 weeks. General study results and limits: Expanded clones belonging to CD8+ T cells outnumbered, on average, those of CD4+. Partial responders treated at 0.1-3.0 mg/kg exhibited clonal expansion among the lowest measured.

Peripheral blood came from all dose cohorts at three timepoints. Germline CDR1 and CDR2: SGHTA and FQGTGA. The CDR3 has 13 residues. Data came from immunoSEQ multiplex PCR; TCRdb stores just in-frame clones and leaves some out. The table lists tens of thousands of clones, more than 70% of them singletons. A remark on this clone: Its antigen is not known. An end of the junction differs from the germline gene, which may be a read error.

Sequencing was performed on CD4+ or CD8+ T cells sorted from blood, taken in a trial of the OX40 agonist ivuxolimab. This clonotype was sampled from an adult with an advanced solid tumor such as melanoma, head and neck, liver or kidney cancer. J is TRBJ2-7 and V is TRBV7-3; D is possibly TRBD2 (6 bases). CDR3 nucleotide sequence: TGTGCCAGCAGCGTAACGGAGGGCCATGAGCAGTACTTC. Translation: CASSVTEGHEQYF.